This T cell receptor beta chain is from a study of CD8+CD57+ T cells in acquired aplastic anemia. Genomic DNA acted as the template from which TCR beta VDJ combination and CDR3 sequence profiling were carried out. TCRdb itself ran the reads through MiXCR, one entry per CDR3 protein. This table holds about 160,000 distinct CDR3 sequences, around half found once. Trimming took off 2 bases at V and 5 bases at J, with 13 bases between the two ends. CDR3 length: 14 amino acids. Germline loops: CDR1 SEHNR, CDR2 FQNEAQ (reference sequence). With regard to this clonotype: A much larger clone differs from this one at a single base, so this may be a read error.

Before being chosen for sequencing, patients had shown CD8+CD57+ cell expansion by flow cytometry. Diagnosis of severe acquired aplastic anemia applied to all patients. The sequence derives from a human donor with aplastic anemia. Sequenced material: sorted CD4+, CD8+, or CD8+CD57+ T cells (not recorded which) from PBMCs. This sequence joins TRBV7-9 and TRBJ2-7; no definite D call. The CDR3 spells CASSLMDSGNEQYF. The CDR3 DNA reads TGTGCCAGCAGCTTAATGGATTCTGGGAACGAGCAGTACTTC. Full variable domain (remainder filled in from reference TRBV7-9 and TRBJ2-7): DTGVSQNPRHKITKRGQNVTFRCDPISEHNRLYWYRQTLGQGPEFLTYFQNEAQLEKSRLLSDRFSAERPKGSFSTLEIQRTEQGDSAMYLCASSLMDSGNEQYFGPGTRLTVT.